These 10 T cell receptor beta chains share one sample of origin, sequenced in a study of cytomegalovirus exposure and HLA in healthy donors. PCR used 60 Vbeta primers and 13 Jbeta primers. Data came from immunoSEQ multiplex PCR; TCRdb stores just in-frame clones and leaves some out. The sample holds 55,000 to 65,000 clones, about 90% seen once. Material: PBMCs. Receptors originate from a man aged 25 to 40 in good health and CMV-seropositive.

This clone was counted a single time. V and J are TRBV11-3 and TRBJ2-1, with TRBD2 as a possible D gene (5 bases). From germline, CDR1 is SGHNT and CDR2 YENEEA. The V and J ends lost 5 bases and 5 bases respectively, with 22 bases between them. The CDR3 covers 17 residues. The CDR3 region has the DNA TGTGCCAGCAGCCGCCGAAATCGTGGGAGAGGGCACAATGAGCAGTTCTTC. This gives the protein CASSRRNRGRGHNEQFF.

The V and J genes are TRBV7-2 and TRBJ1-4; 8 positions agree with TRBD1. Germline CDR1 reads SGHTA; CDR2 reads FQGNSA. Trimming at V came to 6 bases and at J to 8 bases, leaving 11 bases not matched to a gene. This CDR3 has 15 residues. Here the CDR3 reads CASSYGQGLGEKLFF. CDR3 in DNA: TGTGCCAGCAGTTACGGACAGGGTCTAGGAGAAAAACTGTTTTTT.

V is TRBV10-3 and J is TRBJ2-2; 12 bases align to TRBD1. The trim removed 0 bases at V and 3 bases at J, leaving 5 bases unmatched. Per germline, CDR1 ENHRY and CDR2 SYGVKD. The CDR3 length is 18 residues. The CDR3 nucleotides read TGTGCCATCAGTGAGTCTAGGGGACAGGGGGCGGACACCGGGGAGCTGTTTTTT. This encodes CAISESRGQGADTGELFF.

The rearrangement uses TRBV12-5 and TRBJ2-6; D is undetermined. The germline CDR1 and CDR2 sequences are LGHNT and FRNRAP. This CDR3 is built from 11 residues. The CDR3 DNA reads as TGTGCGAGCTCTGGGGCCAACGTCCTGACTTTC. The encoded protein is CASSGANVLTF.

This clone was seen once. J is TRBJ2-1 and V is TRBV4-2; the match to TRBD2 covers 8 bases. The J segment lost 1 base and the V segment lost 1 base, leaving 3 bases of the junction unmatched. The CDR3 is made up of 16 amino acids. CDR1 is LGHNA and CDR2 is YNFKEQ in the germline V gene. The CDR3 spells CASSQVSSGSYNEQFF. The CDR3 DNA reads as TGTGCCAGCAGCCAAGTTTCTAGCGGGTCCTACAATGAGCAGTTCTTC.

The chain links TRBV29-1 to TRBJ2-1; tentative D call: TRBD1 (6 bases). The CDR3 totals 11 residues. Trimming cost V 8 bases and J 4 bases, with 9 bases left between them. Germline CDR1 SQVTM, CDR2 ANQGSEA. The CDR3 reads CSSGEYNEQFF. The CDR3 DNA is TGCAGCTCAGGGGAATACAATGAGCAGTTCTTC.

The chain couples TRBV29-1 to TRBJ2-7; 7 positions agree with TRBD1. Germline assignment: CDR1 SQVTM and CDR2 ANQGSEA. The CDR3 is 15 amino acids. Trimming cost V 5 bases and J 2 bases; bases outside gene matches: 12. CDR3 loop: CSVTPTGTATYEQYF. CDR3 DNA: TGCAGCGTTACCCCCACGGGGACAGCTACCTACGAGCAGTACTTC.

In its sample, this clone was seen once. V usage is TRBV13 and J usage is TRBJ2-7, with 11 bases identical to TRBD1. Germline CDR1 PRHDT, CDR2 FYEKMQ (reference sequence). This CDR3 contains 15 residues. The V and J ends lost 5 bases and 3 bases, in that order; junction bases with no gene match: 6. CDR3 sequence reads: CASSAGTGGFYEQYF. The CDR3 bases are TGTGCCAGCAGCGCCGGGACAGGGGGGTTCTACGAGCAGTACTTC.

The CDR3 loop is CASSIIGAGRTDTQYF. The CDR3, as DNA: TGTGCCAGCAGCATCATCGGAGCGGGCCGCACAGATACGCAGTATTTT. The rearrangement joins TRBV9 to TRBJ2-3, with D possibly matching TRBD2 (6 bases). Trimming removed 4 bases from V and 1 base from J, with 16 bases in between. There are 16 residues in the CDR3. Germline V gives CDR1 SGDLS, CDR2 YYNGEE.

Here the CDR3 reads CASSQVVRTGVNTEAFF. For the CDR3, the DNA is TGCGCCAGCAGCCAAGTAGTCCGGACAGGGGTGAACACTGAAGCTTTCTTT. The genes are TRBV4-1 and TRBJ1-1; 9 nucleotides agree with TRBD1. CDR1 MGHRA and CDR2 YSYEKL come from the germline V gene. The CDR3 is 17 amino acids. The V and J ends lost 1 base and 0 bases, in that order; junction bases with no gene match: 6.